This T cell receptor (beta chain) appears in the sequencing data of a study of blood T cells in healthy people across ages. The CDR3 has 16 residues. The V and J ends lost 4 bases and 2 bases, in that order; junction bases with no gene match: 9. The germline gives CDR1 MNHEY, CDR2 SMNVEV (reference sequence). PCR was performed a second time for roughly 6 to 12 cycles using a sample-barcoded 5' primer and a J-beta primer mix. A minimum of 2.5 million CDR3-containing paired-end reads was obtained for each sample. A single record per CDR3 protein comes from TCRdb applying MiXCR to the 5' RACE reads. The sample has about 780,000 distinct CDR3 sequences; under 30% are singletons. The data were also submitted as part of a second study, on T cells of mothers and their children.

The chain uses TRBV27 and TRBJ2-7; TRBD1 aligns across 9 bases. Sequencing was carried out using blood. The sequence came from a boy under 18 in good health. CDR3 in DNA: TGTGCCAGCAGTTCACCTAGACAGGGGGGTACCTACGAGCAGTACTTC. Encoded protein: CASSSPRQGGTYEQYF.